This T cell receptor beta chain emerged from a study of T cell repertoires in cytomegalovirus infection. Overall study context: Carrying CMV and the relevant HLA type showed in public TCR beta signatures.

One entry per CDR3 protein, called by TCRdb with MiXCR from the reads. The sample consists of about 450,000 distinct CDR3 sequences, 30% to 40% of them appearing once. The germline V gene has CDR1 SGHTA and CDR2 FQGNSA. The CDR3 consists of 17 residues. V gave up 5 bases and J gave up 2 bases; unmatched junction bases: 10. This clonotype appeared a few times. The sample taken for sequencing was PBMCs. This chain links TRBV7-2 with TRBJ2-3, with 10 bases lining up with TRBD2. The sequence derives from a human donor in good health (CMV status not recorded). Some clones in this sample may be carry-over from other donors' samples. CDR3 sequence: CASSLQLAGFPTDTQYF. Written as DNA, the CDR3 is TGTGCCAGCAGCCTCCAACTAGCGGGGTTTCCCACAGATACGCAGTATTTT. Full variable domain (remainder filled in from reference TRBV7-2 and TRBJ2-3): GAGVSQSPSNKVTEKGKDVELRCDPISGHTALYWYRQSLGQGLEFLIYFQGNSAPDKSGLPSDRFSAERTGGSVSTLTIQRTQQEDSAVYLCASSLQLAGFPTDTQYFGPGTRLTVL.